The 28 T cell receptor beta chains given below trace back to one sample, sequenced in a study of blood T cell repertoires in COVID-19. Method: immunoSEQ multiplex PCR; TCRdb's copy keeps in-frame clones and lacks some. The sample includes more than 85,000 clones, about 88% of them seen just once. Sequencing used peripheral blood. These receptors were obtained from a woman between 50 and 59 years old with acute or convalescent COVID-19.

This rearrangement joins TRBV11-2 to TRBJ2-3; 7 bases line up with TRBD2. CDR3 length equals 14 residues. Germline CDR1 is SGHAT and CDR2 is FQNNGV. Trimming cost V 9 bases and J 4 bases; bases outside gene matches: 10. The chain's CDR3 is CASTGTTGADTQYF. CDR3 coding DNA: TGTGCCAGTACCGGGACTACCGGGGCAGATACGCAGTATTTT.

This chain links TRBV28 with TRBJ2-7, with 9 bases identical to TRBD1. The V gene's germline CDR1 is MDHEN and CDR2 SYDVKM. The CDR3 is 16 amino acids. V was pared by 3 bases and J by 4 bases, with 10 bases of the junction left unmatched. The CDR3 spells CASSFLSGTGIYEQYF. Written as DNA, the CDR3 is TGTGCCAGCAGTTTTTTATCAGGGACAGGGATTTACGAGCAGTACTTC.

The gene calls are TRBV3-1 (or the pseudogene TRBV3-2) and TRBJ2-3, with 14 bases identical to TRBD2. Germline CDR1 and CDR2: LGHDT and YNNKEL (reference sequence). The CDR3 totals 17 residues. V dropped 1 base and J dropped 4; count of bases not matched to a gene: 4. The CDR3 here is CASSQGGLAGVPDTQYF. CDR3 nucleotide sequence: TGTGCCAGCAGCCAAGGGGGACTAGCGGGAGTACCAGATACGCAGTATTTT.

The V and J genes are TRBV27 and TRBJ1-2; 7 nucleotides line up with TRBD1. The germline CDR1 and CDR2 sequences are MNHEY and SMNVEV (reference sequence). V lost 6 bases and J lost 4; bases outside the gene matches: 11. There are 15 residues in the CDR3. Written as DNA, the CDR3 is TGTGCCAGCAGCCGTAGTGGGACAGCGCGCTATGGCTACACCTTC. Its translation is CASSRSGTARYGYTF.

The rearrangement uses TRBV2 and TRBJ2-2; 8 positions match TRBD2. The trim removed 8 bases at V and 3 bases at J, leaving 5 bases unmatched. Germline lookup yields CDR1 SNHLY and CDR2 FYNNEI. This CDR3 is 14 amino acids long. The CDR3 reads CASLAGPYTGELFF. In DNA, the CDR3 is TGTGCCAGCTTAGCGGGACCTTACACCGGGGAGCTGTTTTTT.

In its sample, this clone was seen a few times. The chain couples TRBV7-9 to TRBJ2-5, with D uncertain. The CDR3 sequence is 11 residues long. The germline gives CDR1 SEHNR, CDR2 FQNEAQ (reference sequence). V lost 5 bases and J 3 bases, leaving 4 bases between the germline ends. In DNA, the CDR3 is TGTGCCAGCAGCCCAAAAGAGACCCAGTACTTC. Translation gives CASSPKETQYF.

This rearrangement joins TRBV19 to TRBJ1-6; 9 nucleotides line up with TRBD1. J gave up 6 bases and V 10 bases, and 10 bases lay outside the gene matches. Germline V lookup: CDR1 LNHDA, CDR2 SQIVND (reference sequence). The CDR3 covers 15 residues. Here the CDR3 DNA reads TGTGCCACTTCGACAGGGGGTATGGGTAATTCACCCCTCCACTTT. Its protein product is CATSTGGMGNSPLHF.

The sample holds one count of this clone. The V gene is TRBV5-1, the J gene TRBJ1-4; possibly TRBD1 for D (5 bases). Germline V CDR1 and CDR2: SGHRS, YFSETQ. Trimming removed 4 bases at V and 7 bases at J, with 17 bases between. The CDR3 is 15 amino acids. The DNA for the CDR3 is TGCGCCAGCAGCCCCTCAGCAGGGTTGGGTGAAAAACTGTTTTTT. This gives the protein CASSPSAGLGEKLFF.

This clone was detected once. The chain recombines TRBV6-5 with TRBJ1-2, with TRBD1 matching over 11 bases. The CDR3 length is 15 residues. CDR1 and CDR2 from the germline V gene are MNHEY and SVGAGI. V lost 6 bases and J lost 5; bases outside the gene matches: 8. The CDR3 reads CASSRGGQGAYGYTF. For the CDR3, the DNA is TGTGCCAGCAGCAGGGGAGGACAGGGGGCTTATGGCTACACCTTC.

The chain has TRBV28 and TRBJ2-2; D perhaps matches TRBD1 (5 bases). The germline gives CDR1 MDHEN, CDR2 SYDVKM. This CDR3 has 15 amino acids. V was clipped by 1 base and J by 1 base, with 7 bases between them. CDR3 region: CASSLSQGNTGELFF. CDR3 nucleotide sequence: TGTGCCAGCAGTTTATCGCAGGGGAACACCGGGGAGCTGTTTTTT.

Of note for this clone: Other DNA sequences in the same sample also yield this CDR3. The rearrangement links TRBV19 to TRBJ2-2, with 7 bases identical to TRBD1. Unmatched junction bases numbered 2, after V lost 1 base and J lost 0 bases. The CDR3 is 16 residues long. The germline CDR1 and CDR2 sequences are LNHDA and SQIVND (reference sequence). CDR3 coding DNA: TGTGCCAGTAGTATAGGTGGGACAGCGAACACCGGGGAGCTGTTTTTT. Translating gives CASSIGGTANTGELFF.

The V gene is TRBV3-1 (or the pseudogene TRBV3-2), the J gene TRBJ2-1; D possibly corresponds to TRBD2 (6 bases). V was pared by 4 bases and J by 6 bases, with 16 bases between. Germline assignment: CDR1 LGHDT and CDR2 YNNKEL (reference sequence). There are 15 residues in the CDR3. CDR3 nucleotide sequence: TGTGCCAGCAGCCCAGATTGGGTGGGAGGCAATGAGCAGTTCTTC. Protein product: CASSPDWVGGNEQFF.

CDR3 nucleotides: TGCAGCGTTGGGACTAGCGGGACAGATACGCAGTATTTT. This sequence encodes CSVGTSGTDTQYF. The chain employs TRBV29-1 and TRBJ2-3; 11 nucleotides agree with TRBD2. Germline V gene sequence: CDR1 SQVTM, CDR2 ANQGSEA. There are 13 residues in the CDR3. Losses at the gene ends were 4 bases for V and 3 bases for J; bases not matched to a gene: 0.

The chain employs TRBV21-1 and TRBJ2-7; the table's D call, TRBD1, has no DNA check behind it. TRBV21-1 is a known pseudogene. The CDR3 totals 16 residues. Here the CDR3 reads CASRKHRDMSSYEQYF. The CDR3 DNA reads TGTGCCAGCAGGAAGCATCGGGACATGAGCTCCTACGAGCAGTACTTC.

This clone showed up just once. The genes are TRBV6-5 and TRBJ2-1; 7 bases are a match to TRBD2. With 2 bases clipped from V and 6 bases from J, the junction kept 4 bases outside the gene matches. The CDR3 totals 14 residues. CDR1 and CDR2 from the germline V gene are MNHEY and SVGAGI. CDR3 region: CASSYRLAANEQFF. The CDR3 DNA is TGTGCCAGCAGTTACAGGCTAGCGGCCAATGAGCAGTTCTTC.

The V call is TRBV5-4, the J call TRBJ2-4; 7 bases fit TRBD2. After removal of 4 bases from V and 8 bases from J, the junction contained 9 bases not matched to a gene. The CDR3 contains 14 residues. Germline loops: CDR1 SGHNT, CDR2 YYREEE (reference sequence). CDR3 sequence: CASSPEGGSYIQYF. The CDR3 DNA is TGTGCCAGCAGCCCCGAAGGCGGGAGTTACATTCAGTACTTC.

The chain employs TRBV19 and TRBJ2-7; TRBD1 aligns across 7 bases. Germline CDR1 is LNHDA and CDR2 is SQIVND (reference sequence). This CDR3 has 14 amino acids. Germline trimming cut 3 bases from V and 6 bases from J; bases unmatched to any gene: 8. The CDR3, as DNA: TGTGCCAGTAGTATCGGGACAGCCTTTTTCGAGCAGTACTTC. Its protein product is CASSIGTAFFEQYF. The full variable domain, in which reference TRBV19 and TRBJ2-7 provide the parts outside the CDR3, is DGGITQSPKYLFRKEGQNVTLSCEQNLNHDAMYWYRQDPGQGLRLIYYSQIVNDFQKGDIAEGYSVSREKKESFPLTVTSAQKNPTAFYLCASSIGTAFFEQYFGPGTRLTVT.

This clone was observed a single time. The gene calls are TRBV11-2 and TRBJ1-3; TRBD1 is a possible D gene (5 bases). Germline V gene data show CDR1 as SGHAT and CDR2 as FQNNGV. V lost 0 bases, J lost 0 bases, and 9 bases lay in between. The CDR3 extends over 16 amino acids. CDR3 residues: CASSLDGGGSGNTIYF. The CDR3 bases are TGTGCCAGCAGCTTAGATGGGGGGGGCTCTGGAAACACCATATATTTT.

The chain carries TRBV19 and TRBJ2-5, with a possible D match to TRBD2 (5 bases). Germline lookup yields CDR1 LNHDA and CDR2 SQIVND (reference sequence). Trimming left V 5 bases short and J 4 bases short, with 14 bases between. The CDR3 consists of 14 residues. The CDR3 region is CASSRQERPETQYF. CDR3 DNA: TGTGCCAGTAGTCGGCAGGAGCGGCCAGAGACCCAGTACTTC.

The J gene is TRBJ2-3, the V gene TRBV7-7; TRBD2 aligns across 13 bases. V was clipped by 5 bases and J by 2 bases; unmatched bases: 4. The V gene's germline CDR1 is SSHAT and CDR2 FNYEAQ (reference sequence). The CDR3 is made up of 16 amino acids. CDR3 bases: TGTGCCAGCAGCCCGGGACTAGCGGGACTCACAGATACGCAGTATTTT. Protein sequence: CASSPGLAGLTDTQYF.

The genes are TRBV19 and TRBJ1-1, with D tentatively TRBD1 (6 bases). Trimming shortened V by 3 bases and J by 5 bases, and 13 bases separated the two germline ends. Germline lookup yields CDR1 LNHDA and CDR2 SQIVND (reference sequence). CDR3 length equals 14 residues. The CDR3 loop is CASSMPGEGTEAFF. CDR3 bases: TGTGCCAGTAGTATGCCAGGGGAGGGAACTGAAGCTTTCTTT.

This rearrangement joins TRBV3-1 (or the pseudogene TRBV3-2) to TRBJ2-7; 12 bases are a match to TRBD2. CDR1 is LGHDT, CDR2 YNNKEL, per germline (reference sequence). V was pared by 3 bases and J by 5 bases, with 5 bases of the junction left unmatched. The CDR3 is 15 residues long. Here the CDR3 DNA reads TGTGCCAGCAGCCATCTAGCGGGAGGGCCCCACGAGCAGTACTTC. It encodes CASSHLAGGPHEQYF.

The chain uses TRBV6-5 and TRBJ2-2, with D uncertain. The ends were cut back, 2 bases at V and 1 base at J, with 2 bases in the middle. Per the germline V gene, CDR1 is MNHEY and CDR2 is SVGAGI. There are 13 residues in the CDR3. CDR3 sequence (DNA): TGTGCCAGCAGTTACCAGAACACCGGGGAGCTGTTTTTT. Its protein product is CASSYQNTGELFF.

The V call is TRBV18, the J call TRBJ2-1, with D maybe TRBD1 (7 bases). This CDR3 spans 16 amino acids. The germline V gene has CDR1 KGHSH and CDR2 LQKENI. Between the trimmed V and J ends, which lost 6 bases and 4 bases, there was a span of 19 bases. Here the CDR3 DNA reads TGTGCCAGCTCCCCGCCGGGCAGGGGGGAATACAATGAGCAGTTCTTC. Encoded protein: CASSPPGRGEYNEQFF. Full variable domain (rest looked up from reference TRBV18 and TRBJ2-1): NAGVMQNPRHLVRRRGQEARLRCSPMKGHSHVYWYRQLPEEGLKFMVYLQKENIIDESGMPKERFSAEFPKEGPSILRIQQVVRGDSAAYFCASSPPGRGEYNEQFFGPGTRLTVL.

The V call is TRBV19, the J call TRBJ1-5; D call uncertain. V was pared by 4 bases and J by 5 bases, with 6 bases between. CDR3 length: 12 residues. The V gene's germline CDR1 is LNHDA and CDR2 SQIVND (reference sequence). As DNA, the CDR3 is TGTGCCAGTAGTACTGACTATCAGCCCCAGCATTTT. Amino acid sequence: CASSTDYQPQHF.

The chain employs TRBV3-1 (or the pseudogene TRBV3-2) and TRBJ2-7, with a possible D match to TRBD2 (6 bases). CDR3 length: 13 amino acids. CDR1 and CDR2 (germline): LGHDT, YNNKEL (reference sequence). Trimming removed 1 base from V and 3 bases from J, with 7 bases in between. The CDR3 protein is CASSQGDFYEQYF. DNA for the CDR3: TGTGCCAGCAGCCAAGGGGACTTCTACGAGCAGTACTTC.

The V call is TRBV5-6, the J call TRBJ2-4, with TRBD2 as a possible D gene (7 bases). Trimming removed 4 bases from V and 8 bases from J, with 13 bases in between. The germline V gene has CDR1 SGHDT and CDR2 YYEEEE. The CDR3 sequence is 13 residues long. The CDR3 DNA follows: TGTGCCAGCAGCGGCTGGGAGGGGGACATTCAGTACTTC. It yields the protein CASSGWEGDIQYF.

This clone turned up a few times. The chain combines TRBV19 with TRBJ1-1; D is uncertain. This CDR3 is built from 14 residues. The germline gives CDR1 LNHDA, CDR2 SQIVND (reference sequence). Trimming stripped 3 bases from V and 4 bases from J, with 12 bases between. CDR3 in amino acids: CASSIPGLSTEAFF. The CDR3 DNA sequence: TGTGCCAGTAGTATCCCGGGGTTGAGCACTGAAGCTTTCTTT.